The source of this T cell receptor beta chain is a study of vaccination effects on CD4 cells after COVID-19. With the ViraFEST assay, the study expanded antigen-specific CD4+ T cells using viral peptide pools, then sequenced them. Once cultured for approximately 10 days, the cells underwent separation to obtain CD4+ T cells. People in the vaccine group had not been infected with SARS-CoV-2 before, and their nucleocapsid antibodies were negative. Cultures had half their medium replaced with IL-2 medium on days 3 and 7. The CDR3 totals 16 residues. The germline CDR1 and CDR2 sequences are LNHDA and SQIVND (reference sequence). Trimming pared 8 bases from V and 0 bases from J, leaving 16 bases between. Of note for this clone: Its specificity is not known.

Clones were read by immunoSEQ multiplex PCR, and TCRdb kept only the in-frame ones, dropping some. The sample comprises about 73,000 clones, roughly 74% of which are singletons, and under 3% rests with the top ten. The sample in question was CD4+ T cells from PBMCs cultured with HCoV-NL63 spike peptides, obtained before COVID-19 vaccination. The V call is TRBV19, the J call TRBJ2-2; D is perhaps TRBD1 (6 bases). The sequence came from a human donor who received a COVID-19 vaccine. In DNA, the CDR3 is TGTGCCAGTCGGAATCGGACAGCGACGAACACCGGGGAGCTGTTTTTT. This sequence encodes CASRNRTATNTGELFF. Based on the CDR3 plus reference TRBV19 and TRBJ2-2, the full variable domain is DGGITQSPKYLFRKEGQNVTLSCEQNLNHDAMYWYRQDPGQGLRLIYYSQIVNDFQKGDIAEGYSVSREKKESFPLTVTSAQKNPTAFYLCASRNRTATNTGELFFGEGSRLTVL.